These 9 T cell receptor beta chains were all obtained from the same sample, sequenced in a study of blood T cell repertoires in COVID-19. Method: immunoSEQ multiplex PCR; TCRdb's copy keeps in-frame clones and lacks some. The profile shows under 250,000 clones, roughly four fifths of them singletons. Sequencing was performed on PBMCs or T cells enriched from blood (not recorded which). These receptors originate from a man aged 55 to 69 who had recovered from COVID-19.

The chain recombines TRBV4-1 with TRBJ2-1, with 7 bases identical to TRBD2. The CDR3 totals 17 residues. From germline, CDR1 is MGHRA and CDR2 YSYEKL. Trimming cost V 0 bases and J 6 bases; bases outside gene matches: 11. The CDR3: CASSQDIGTIWSNEQFF. The CDR3 DNA reads as TGCGCCAGCAGCCAAGATATCGGGACTATATGGTCCAATGAGCAGTTCTTC.

This clone was picked up one time. The rearrangement links TRBV11-2 to TRBJ2-3; 10 bases line up with TRBD2. The CDR3 runs 17 residues. The V and J ends lost 3 bases and 5 bases, in that order; junction bases with no gene match: 11. Germline V gives CDR1 SGHAT, CDR2 FQNNGV. The CDR3, as DNA: TGTGCCAGCAGCTTGGCCTTAAGCGGGGGGGCCAAAGATACGCAGTATTTT. Translating gives CASSLALSGGAKDTQYF.

This clone was observed a few times. The chain carries TRBV5-3 and TRBJ1-2; D is undetermined. TRBV5-3 is placed among ORFs of uncertain function. Trimming took 1 base from V and 1 from J, leaving 5 bases between them. CDR3 length: 13 residues. This CDR3 is CARSLCRNYGYTF. The DNA for the CDR3 is TGTGCCAGAAGCTTGTGTCGTAACTATGGCTACACCTTC.

The rearrangement uses TRBV19 and TRBJ2-3; maybe TRBD2 (5 bases). The CDR3 is 15 residues long. Deletions cut 0 bases from V and 8 bases from J, with 15 bases between. From germline, CDR1 is LNHDA and CDR2 SQIVND (reference sequence). The CDR3 sequence: CASSIDHGESGTQYF. In DNA, the CDR3 is TGTGCCAGTAGTATAGACCACGGGGAGTCCGGTACGCAGTATTTT.

This chain connects TRBV7-9 to TRBJ2-5; perhaps TRBD2 as D (5 bases). The CDR3 totals 12 residues. Deletions cut 1 base from V and 5 bases from J, with 5 bases between. Germline CDR1 reads SEHNR; CDR2 reads FQNEAQ (reference sequence). In nucleotides, the CDR3 is TGTGCCAGCAGCTTAGGGAGGGAGACCCAGTACTTC. Its protein product is CASSLGRETQYF.

The chain couples TRBV11-3 to TRBJ2-3, with D hard to call. Germline values: CDR1 SGHNT, CDR2 YENEEA. This CDR3 has 12 amino acids. V shed 4 bases and J shed 6 bases, with 8 bases lying between them. The CDR3 nucleotides are TGTGCCAGCAGCTCGCCCGCGGATACGCAGTATTTT. This gives the protein CASSSPADTQYF.

The chain links TRBV6-6 to TRBJ1-6; 9 nucleotides agree with TRBD1. J was trimmed by 10 bases and V by 5 bases; bases with no gene match: 9. The germline V gene has CDR1 MNHNY and CDR2 SVGAGI (reference sequence). The CDR3 extends over 15 amino acids. CDR3 coding DNA: TGTGCCAGCAGTGGCGGGACAGGGAGAGCATCACCCCTCCACTTT. Protein product: CASSGGTGRASPLHF.

The chain has TRBV10-1 and TRBJ1-1, with 8 bases fitting TRBD1. Germline CDR1 reads WNHNN; CDR2 reads SYGVQD (reference sequence). CDR3 length: 16 residues. With 0 bases clipped from V and 1 base from J, the junction kept 4 bases outside the gene matches. CDR3: CASSESGTGRNTEAFF. The CDR3, as DNA: TGCGCCAGCAGTGAGTCGGGGACAGGAAGGAACACTGAAGCTTTCTTT.

The V and J genes are TRBV5-1 and TRBJ1-2; D call uncertain. The CDR3 contains 14 residues. Germline V lookup: CDR1 SGHRS, CDR2 YFSETQ. Trimming removed 0 bases from V and 8 bases from J, with 14 bases in between. The CDR3 here is CASSLAGSQGGYTF. CDR3 coding DNA: TGCGCCAGCAGCTTGGCGGGGTCTCAAGGAGGCTACACCTTC.